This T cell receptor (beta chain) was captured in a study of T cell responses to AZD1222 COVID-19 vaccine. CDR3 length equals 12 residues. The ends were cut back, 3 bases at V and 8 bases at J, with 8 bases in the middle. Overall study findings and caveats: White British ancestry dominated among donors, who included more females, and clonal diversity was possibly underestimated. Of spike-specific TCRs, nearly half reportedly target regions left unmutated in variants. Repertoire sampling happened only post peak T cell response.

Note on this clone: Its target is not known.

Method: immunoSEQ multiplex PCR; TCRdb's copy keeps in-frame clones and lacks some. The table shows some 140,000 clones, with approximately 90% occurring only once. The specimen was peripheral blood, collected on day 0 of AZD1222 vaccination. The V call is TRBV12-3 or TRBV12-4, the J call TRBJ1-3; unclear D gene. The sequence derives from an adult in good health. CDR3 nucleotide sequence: TGTGCCAGCAGTTTTCAAGGATACACCATATATTTT. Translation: CASSFQGYTIYF.